One sample yielded the 20 T cell receptor beta chains listed below, sequenced in a study of T cell responses to AZD1222 COVID-19 vaccine. The assay was immunoSEQ multiplex PCR, and TCRdb's table has in-frame clones only and misses some. The repertoire has about 140,000 clones, just under 95% of them found once; the top ten carry more than 5%. The sample in question was peripheral blood, obtained on day 0 of AZD1222 vaccination. These receptors were obtained from an adult in good health.

The chain has TRBV5-4 and TRBJ2-1; TRBD2 agrees at 11 bases. CDR3 length equals 15 residues. Germline V gene lookup returns CDR1 SGHNT and CDR2 YYREEE (reference sequence). V shed 5 bases, J shed 6 bases, and the junction held 7 bases outside the gene matches. This CDR3 reads CASRPLAGAFNEQFF. The CDR3, as DNA: TGTGCCAGCAGGCCACTAGCGGGAGCTTTCAATGAGCAGTTCTTC.

This chain connects TRBV6-5 to TRBJ1-6; TRBD1 agrees at 9 bases. This CDR3 comprises 14 residues. The ends lost 7 bases at V and 10 bases at J; junction bases unmatched: 8. Per germline, CDR1 MNHEY and CDR2 SVGAGI. The DNA of the CDR3 is TGTGCCAGCAACTCGAACAGGGGGCGGTCACCCCTCCACTTT. Protein: CASNSNRGRSPLHF.

CDR3 in DNA: TGTGCCAGCGGGCGGGACAACTCCTACGAGCAGTACTTC. Its translation is CASGRDNSYEQYF. The chain employs TRBV28 and TRBJ2-7, with D perhaps being TRBD1 or TRBD2 (6 bases each). Trimming removed 8 bases from V and 0 bases from J, with 11 bases in between. The CDR3 sequence is 13 residues long. In germline, CDR1 is MDHEN, CDR2 SYDVKM.

This rearrangement joins TRBV5-4 to TRBJ1-5; unclear D gene. V lost 4 bases and J lost 2, with 13 bases in between. Germline CDR1 and CDR2: SGHNT and YYREEE (reference sequence). This CDR3 region has 15 residues. CDR3 nucleotides: TGTGCCAGCAGCCTGAGGGTTACGGGCAATCAGCCCCAGCATTTT. Translation: CASSLRVTGNQPQHF.

The chain is built from TRBV6-5 and TRBJ1-3; 7 nucleotides line up with TRBD1. This CDR3 has 13 residues. The germline gives CDR1 MNHEY, CDR2 SVGAGI. The V gene end was trimmed by 6 bases and the J gene end by 6 bases; junction bases not matched to a gene: 5. The CDR3: CASRTGRSNTIYF. CDR3 DNA: TGTGCCAGCAGGACAGGGAGATCAAACACCATATATTTT.

The V and J genes are TRBV3-1 (or the pseudogene TRBV3-2) and TRBJ1-6; the D gene is possibly TRBD1 (5 bases). V was shortened by 3 bases and J by 4 bases, with 7 bases between the two germline ends. The CDR3 has 14 amino acids. The germline gives CDR1 LGHDT, CDR2 YNNKEL (reference sequence). CDR3 coding DNA: TGTGCCAGCAGCCAGGGACGGTATAATTCACCCCTCCACTTT. Translating gives CASSQGRYNSPLHF.

V is TRBV5-6 and J is TRBJ2-2, with D possibly being TRBD1 (6 bases). The germline V and J ends were trimmed by 5 bases and 6 bases, with 17 bases remaining between them. Germline lookup yields CDR1 SGHDT and CDR2 YYEEEE. This CDR3 spans 15 amino acids. Here the CDR3 reads CASRLQGHEAGELFF. Written as DNA, the CDR3 is TGTGCCAGCAGACTACAGGGCCATGAGGCCGGGGAGCTGTTTTTT. The entire variable domain, with the rest obtained from reference TRBV5-6 and TRBJ2-2, is as follows: DAGVTQSPTHLIKTRGQQVTLRCSPKSGHDTVSWYQQALGQGPQFIFQYYEEEERQRGNFPDRFSGHQFPNYSSELNVNALLLGDSALYLCASRLQGHEAGELFFGEGSRLTVL.

V gene TRBV3-1 (or the pseudogene TRBV3-2) combines with J gene TRBJ1-5, with D possibly being TRBD1 (6 bases). V was trimmed by 0 bases and J by 0 bases, leaving 30 bases between them. The CDR3 length is 23 residues. The germline gives CDR1 LGHDT, CDR2 YNNKEL (reference sequence). The CDR3 coding sequence is TGTGCCAGCAGCCAAGATCGGACTACGGGGGGGGCAGCTGGAAAGTATAGCAATCAGCCCCAGCATTTT. Amino acid sequence: CASSQDRTTGGAAGKYSNQPQHF.

The V and J genes are TRBV9 and TRBJ2-2, with TRBD2 identical over 9 bases. Per germline, CDR1 SGDLS and CDR2 YYNGEE. J was trimmed by 4 bases and V by 3 bases; bases with no gene match: 4. CDR3 length: 15 residues. The DNA for the CDR3 is TGTGCCAGCAGCGCCGGGACTAGCCTCACCGGGGAGCTGTTTTTT. Translating it yields CASSAGTSLTGELFF.

This clone was picked up one time. This chain connects TRBV10-3 to TRBJ2-6, with a tentative D call TRBD1 (6 bases). V was shortened by 3 bases and J by 0 bases, with 15 bases between the two germline ends. CDR3 size: 18 residues. Per the germline V gene, CDR1 is ENHRY and CDR2 is SYGVKD. The CDR3 sequence is CAISDVARGSSGANVLTF. The CDR3 coding sequence is TGTGCCATCAGTGATGTCGCCAGGGGCAGCTCTGGGGCCAACGTCCTGACTTTC.

V is TRBV27 and J is TRBJ1-1; D remains ambiguous. Germline V gene lookup returns CDR1 MNHEY and CDR2 SMNVEV (reference sequence). CDR3 length equals 13 residues. V was clipped by 4 bases and J by 7 bases, with 13 bases between them. This CDR3 is CASSSRWADEAFF. CDR3 coding DNA: TGTGCCAGCAGTTCCCGATGGGCCGATGAAGCTTTCTTT.

This chain links TRBV5-6 with TRBJ1-4; the D gene is possibly TRBD1 (6 bases). V was trimmed by 2 bases and J by 10 bases, leaving 15 bases between them. The CDR3 has 14 residues. Germline V gene data show CDR1 as SGHDT and CDR2 as YYEEEE. The CDR3 DNA reads as TGTGCCAGCAGCTTTGGACAGACCGCTCGAAAACTGTTTTTT. This codes for CASSFGQTARKLFF.

The V call is TRBV27, the J call TRBJ1-4; the match to TRBD1 covers 8 bases. The V gene end was trimmed by 2 bases and the J gene end by 8 bases; junction bases not matched to a gene: 4. The germline V gene encodes CDR1 MNHEY and CDR2 SMNVEV (reference sequence). This CDR3 region has 14 residues. CDR3 in amino acids: CASSLQGAEEKLFF. CDR3 in DNA: TGTGCCAGCAGTTTACAGGGGGCGGAGGAAAAACTGTTTTTT.

This clone was counted once. This rearrangement joins TRBV6-1 to TRBJ1-2; unclear D gene. Per the germline V gene, CDR1 is MNHNS and CDR2 is SASEGT. The CDR3 loop spans 12 amino acids. The V end was cut by 0 bases, the J end by 5 bases, with 4 bases between. CDR3: CASSEARYGYTF. CDR3 bases: TGTGCCAGCAGTGAAGCCAGGTATGGCTACACCTTC.

V is TRBV9 and J is TRBJ1-5; D is possibly TRBD1 (6 bases). The CDR3 runs 15 residues. V was clipped by 2 bases and J by 7 bases, with 16 bases between them. The germline V gene has CDR1 SGDLS and CDR2 YYNGEE. The CDR3 sequence: CASSVGGADGQPQHF. The DNA for the CDR3 is TGTGCCAGCAGCGTTGGGGGCGCGGACGGGCAGCCCCAGCATTTT.

The CDR3 region has the DNA TGTGCCAGCAGTCCGCGCCTGGACAGCTACAATGAGCAGTTCTTC. Translating it yields CASSPRLDSYNEQFF. The V and J genes are TRBV27 and TRBJ2-1, with D maybe TRBD1 (6 bases). Germline lookup yields CDR1 MNHEY and CDR2 SMNVEV (reference sequence). The CDR3 is made up of 15 amino acids. The ends were cut back, 5 bases at V and 3 bases at J, with 14 bases in the middle.

This clone occurred once. This chain links TRBV3-1 (or the pseudogene TRBV3-2) with TRBJ1-2; no firm D call. The CDR3 extends over 14 amino acids. Germline V gene data show CDR1 as LGHDT and CDR2 as YNNKEL (reference sequence). The V gene lost 4 bases and the J gene lost 8 bases, with 17 bases spanning the gap. The CDR3 DNA reads as TGTGCCAGCAGCCTCCGAAAACCGGGCCAGGGCTACACCTTC. Its translation: CASSLRKPGQGYTF.

A single count supports this clone. The V call is TRBV18, the J call TRBJ1-6, with D possibly matching TRBD1 (6 bases). The CDR3 is 15 residues long. The germline V and J ends were trimmed by 3 bases and 10 bases, with 16 bases remaining between them. The germline CDR1 and CDR2 sequences are KGHSH and LQKENI. The CDR3 nucleotides are TGTGCCAGCTCACCCCCACAGGGCGGGGGATCACCCCTCCACTTT. Protein sequence: CASSPPQGGGSPLHF. Combining the CDR3 with reference TRBV18 and TRBJ1-6 gives the whole variable domain NAGVMQNPRHLVRRRGQEARLRCSPMKGHSHVYWYRQLPEEGLKFMVYLQKENIIDESGMPKERFSAEFPKEGPSILRIQQVVRGDSAAYFCASSPPQGGGSPLHFGNGTRLTVT.

V is TRBV6-6 and J is TRBJ2-3; perhaps TRBD2 as D (6 bases). The germline gives CDR1 MNHNY, CDR2 SVGAGI (reference sequence). Trimming took off 6 bases at V and 3 bases at J, with 19 bases between the two ends. This CDR3 is built from 16 residues. The CDR3 here is CASRARTFGTTDTQYF. In DNA form, the CDR3 reads TGTGCCAGCAGAGCCAGGACGTTTGGGACTACAGATACGCAGTATTTT.

The rearrangement uses TRBV3-1 (or the pseudogene TRBV3-2) and TRBJ2-5; D is ambiguous. Trimming shortened V by 1 base and J by 5 bases, and 5 bases separated the two germline ends. The CDR3 sequence is 12 residues long. CDR1 and CDR2 from the germline V gene are LGHDT and YNNKEL (reference sequence). This CDR3 reads CASSQAAETQYF. CDR3 in DNA: TGTGCCAGCAGCCAAGCTGCGGAGACCCAGTACTTC.